The T cell receptor (beta chain) under discussion was sequenced for a study of OX40 agonist ivuxolimab in advanced cancers. Whole-study results and caveats: Still undetermined is the antigen specificity of the expanded peripheral T cells.

Cycle 7 day 1, cycle 4 day 1, and baseline were the timepoints at which blood was sampled. This clone was found once. Its target is not known. Here immunoSEQ multiplex PCR was the method, and the copy in TCRdb shows in-frame clones only, minus some. The table has tens of thousands of clones, around four fifths seen once. Germline values: CDR1 SNHLY, CDR2 FYNNEI. The CDR3 loop spans 16 amino acids. The V end was cut by 4 bases, the J end by 2 bases, with 17 bases between. This sequence originates from an adult with an advanced solid tumor such as melanoma, head and neck, liver or kidney cancer. Here the sequenced sample was CD4+ or CD8+ T cells sorted from blood, taken in a trial of the OX40 agonist ivuxolimab. The chain has TRBV2 and TRBJ1-2; no definite D call. The CDR3 here is CASSVLNDGRNYGYTF. As DNA, the CDR3 is TGTGCCAGCAGTGTTCTGAACGACGGGCGGAACTATGGCTACACCTTC.